This passage covers 30 T cell receptor beta chains from one sample sequenced in a study of blood T cells in healthy people across ages. For the second PCR, which ran for about 6 to 11 cycles, a sample-barcoded 5' primer and a J-beta primer mix were used. One entry per CDR3 protein, called by TCRdb with MiXCR from the 5' RACE reads. The data hold approximately 770,000 distinct CDR3 sequences, with roughly 64% observed a single time. Material for sequencing was blood. Receptor source: a man aged 25 to 40 in good health.

The chain employs TRBV6-6 and TRBJ2-3; 11 bases match TRBD2. The V gene end was trimmed by 3 bases and the J gene end by 5 bases; junction bases not matched to a gene: 10. The CDR3 spans 17 residues. Germline CDR1 is MNHNY and CDR2 is SVGAGI (reference sequence). CDR3 coding DNA: TGTGCCAGCAGTTATCCCGTAGCGGGAGGGCATGGAGATACGCAGTATTTT. Translated, it gives CASSYPVAGGHGDTQYF.

The chain carries TRBV3-1 and TRBJ2-1; 10 nucleotides align to TRBD2. After removal of 2 bases from V and 5 bases from J, the junction contained 3 bases not matched to a gene. This CDR3 is built from 15 residues. From germline, CDR1 is LGHDT and CDR2 YNNKEL (reference sequence). CDR3 region: CASSQLAGVNNEQFF. The CDR3 region has the DNA TGTGCCAGCAGCCAACTAGCGGGAGTCAACAATGAGCAGTTCTTC.

This clonotype occurred a few times. The gene calls are TRBV4-2 and TRBJ2-3, with a possible D match to TRBD2 (6 bases). Germline V lookup: CDR1 LGHNA, CDR2 YNFKEQ. The ends were cut back, 1 base at V and 0 bases at J, with 26 bases in the middle. CDR3 length: 21 amino acids. CDR3 nucleotides: TGTGCCAGCAGCCAAGCGTTTGGGCGACGCGGGGCGGAAGCTAGCACAGATACGCAGTATTTT. Translated: CASSQAFGRRGAEASTDTQYF.

The V gene is TRBV7-2, the J gene TRBJ2-4; TRBD2 aligns across 7 bases. V trimming: 2 bases; J trimming: 0 bases; junction bases outside the gene matches: 4. CDR1 is SGHTA and CDR2 is FQGNSA in the germline V gene. The CDR3 sequence is 16 residues long. CDR3 in amino acids: CASSLTSALAKNIQYF. CDR3 nucleotide sequence: TGTGCCAGCAGCTTAACTAGCGCACTAGCCAAAAACATTCAGTACTTC.

There are a few counts of this clonotype. The J gene is TRBJ2-1, the V gene TRBV28; 8 nucleotides match TRBD2. The germline V gene encodes CDR1 MDHEN and CDR2 SYDVKM. The CDR3 has 18 residues. Trimming removed 5 bases from V and 2 bases from J; junction bases left unmatched: 14. Here the CDR3 DNA reads TGTGCCAGCAGTCCCAATCCGGGTACTAGCGGAGCCTACAATGAGCAGTTCTTC. Encoded protein: CASSPNPGTSGAYNEQFF.

The chain uses TRBV2 and TRBJ2-4, with a weak D call TRBD2 (6 bases). Judging by the DNA end, TRBJ2-7 fits better; the J call may be wrong. Per germline, CDR1 SNHLY and CDR2 FYNNEI. This CDR3 is 13 amino acids long. The CDR3 DNA follows: TGTGCCAGCAGTTTAGGAGGGGCGCGCGAGCAGTACTTC. Translated, it gives CASSLGGAREQYF.

The CDR3 loop reads CATHHGYTF. The CDR3 DNA reads TGTGCCACCCATCATGGCTACACCTTC. This chain uses TRBV7-6 with TRBJ1-2; D is unclear. V was cut by 10 bases and J by 6 bases, with 6 bases left in between. CDR3 length equals 9 residues. The germline gives CDR1 SGHVS, CDR2 FNYEAQ.

The rearrangement links TRBV5-1 to TRBJ2-1, with 7 bases matching TRBD2. Germline trimming cut 0 bases from V and 5 bases from J; bases unmatched to any gene: 5. Germline CDR1 SGHRS, CDR2 YFSETQ. CDR3 length equals 15 residues. Here the CDR3 reads CASSLGGTTNNEQFF. CDR3 DNA sequence: TGCGCCAGCAGCTTGGGAGGGACTACAAACAATGAGCAGTTCTTC.

The chain links TRBV6-6 to TRBJ1-2; unclear D gene. CDR3 length: 14 amino acids. The V and J ends lost 2 bases and 5 bases respectively, with 12 bases between them. Germline CDR1 reads MNHNY; CDR2 reads SVGAGI (reference sequence). CDR3 DNA: TGTGCCAGCAGTTACCCAAGCGGAGGATATGGCTACACCTTC. It specifies CASSYPSGGYGYTF.

This clonotype occurred many times. The rearrangement links TRBV11-3 to TRBJ2-7; D is undetermined. The V end lost 1 base, the J end lost 5 bases, and 12 bases lay between the germline ends. Germline CDR1 and CDR2: SGHNT and YENEEA. CDR3 length equals 14 residues. The CDR3 bases are TGTGCCAGCAGCTTAGGCTTGGGAAGCCACGAGCAGTACTTC. This sequence encodes CASSLGLGSHEQYF. Looking up the rest from reference TRBV11-3 and TRBJ2-7 gives the full variable domain: EAGVVQSPRYKIIEKKQPVAFWCNPISGHNTLYWYLQNLGQGPELLIRYENEEAVDDSQLPKDRFSAERLKGVDSTLKIQPAELGDSAVYLCASSLGLGSHEQYFGPGTRLTVT.

This clonotype appeared a few times. This sequence joins TRBV6-1 and TRBJ1-1; a possible D gene is TRBD1 (5 bases). CDR1 and CDR2 from the germline V gene are MNHNS and SASEGT. V lost 6 bases and J 2 bases, leaving 10 bases between the germline ends. The CDR3 covers 13 residues. For the CDR3, the DNA is TGTGCCAGCAGAATGGGGGTAAACACTGAAGCTTTCTTT. It yields the protein CASRMGVNTEAFF.

The chain recombines TRBV16 with TRBJ2-1; no clear D gene. CDR1 is KGHSY, CDR2 FQNENV, per germline. Trimming removed 6 bases at V and 0 bases at J, with 9 bases between. This CDR3 region has 14 residues. For the CDR3, the DNA is TGTGCCAGCAGTGGTAGTAGCTCCTACAATGAGCAGTTCTTC. As protein: CASSGSSSYNEQFF.

This sequence joins TRBV14 and TRBJ1-1; no definite D call. The CDR3 spans 13 residues. Looked up from germline, CDR1 is SGHDN and CDR2 is FVKESK. Between the trimmed V and J ends, which lost 1 base and 11 bases, there was a span of 14 bases. CDR3: CASSQGSTIGAFF. The CDR3 nucleotides read TGTGCCAGCAGCCAAGGCTCGACCATCGGGGCTTTCTTT. The full variable domain, in which reference TRBV14 and TRBJ1-1 provide the parts outside the CDR3, is EAGVTQFPSHSVIEKGQTVTLRCDPISGHDNLYWYRRVMGKEIKFLLHFVKESKQDESGMPNNRFLAERTGGTYSTLKVQPAELEDSGVYFCASSQGSTIGAFFGQGTRLTVV.

This chain links TRBV28 with TRBJ2-4; maybe TRBD1 (6 bases). The assigned J gene may be wrong: the sequence end matches TRBJ2-7 better. Germline loops: CDR1 MDHEN, CDR2 SYDVKM. The CDR3 sequence is 15 residues long. CDR3 DNA sequence: TGTGCCAGCAGTCTCCCCACAGGGAACCCCTACGAGCAGTACTTC. Its translation: CASSLPTGNPYEQYF.

This chain connects TRBV6-5 to TRBJ2-7; 7 positions match TRBD1. J was trimmed by 2 bases and V by 0 bases; bases with no gene match: 7. CDR1 MNHEY and CDR2 SVGAGI come from the germline V gene. This CDR3 comprises 16 residues. CDR3 amino acids: CASSYSRKGATYEQYF. As DNA, the CDR3 is TGTGCCAGCAGTTACTCGAGGAAGGGGGCGACCTACGAGCAGTACTTC.

The chain combines TRBV6-6 with TRBJ1-3; D ambiguous. V lost 2 bases and J lost 7, with 15 bases in between. CDR1 is MNHNY, CDR2 SVGAGI, per germline (reference sequence). The CDR3 has 15 amino acids. The CDR3 DNA reads TGTGCCAGCAGTTACAACCCCGGGGAGAAGAACACCATATATTTT. Encoded protein: CASSYNPGEKNTIYF.

The V gene is TRBV7-6, the J gene TRBJ2-5; D might be TRBD2 (6 bases). The J call may be faulty, since TRBJ2-7 better matches the DNA end. The CDR3 loop spans 12 amino acids. Germline V lookup: CDR1 SGHVS, CDR2 FNYEAQ. The CDR3 is CASGAGYYEQYF. The CDR3 DNA sequence: TGTGCCAGCGGGGCGGGATACTACGAGCAGTACTTC.

The chain has TRBV4-2 and TRBJ2-7; D is possibly TRBD2 (6 bases). The CDR3 is 16 amino acids. The V end was cut by 1 base, the J end by 5 bases, with 18 bases between. CDR1 is LGHNA and CDR2 is YNFKEQ in the germline V gene. CDR3 sequence: CASSQALSGVRNEQYF. DNA for the CDR3: TGTGCCAGCAGCCAAGCTTTATCGGGGGTGAGGAACGAGCAGTACTTC.

The chain combines TRBV7-9 with TRBJ2-2; D is unresolved. V shed 3 bases and J shed 4 bases, with 9 bases lying between them. Germline-derived CDR1 and CDR2 are SEHNR and FQNEAQ (reference sequence). The CDR3 covers 14 residues. Written as DNA, the CDR3 is TGTGCCAGCAGCTTTGATGGTACCACCGGGGAGCTGTTTTTT. The encoded protein is CASSFDGTTGELFF.

This clonotype was recorded at least ten times. V gene TRBV7-9 combines with J gene TRBJ2-6; D possibly corresponds to TRBD2 (7 bases). Germline CDR1 reads SEHNR; CDR2 reads FQNEAQ (reference sequence). The ends were cut back, 11 bases at V and 0 bases at J, with 17 bases in the middle. This CDR3 region has 16 residues. The CDR3 bases are TGTGCCGTACCTGGGGGGGCTCACTCTGGGGCCAACGTCCTGACTTTC. It codes for CAVPGGAHSGANVLTF.

This clonotype has more than one count but fewer than ten. The rearrangement links TRBV20-1 to TRBJ1-1, with a tentative D call TRBD1 (5 bases). In germline, CDR1 is DFQATT, CDR2 SNEGSKA (reference sequence). The length of the CDR3 is 14 residues. Trimming pared 2 bases from V and 0 bases from J, leaving 10 bases between. The CDR3 bases are TGCAGTGCTAGATTTGAGGGGATGAACACTGAAGCTTTCTTT. Its protein is CSARFEGMNTEAFF.

The rearrangement links TRBV7-2 to TRBJ2-4; 8 bases agree with TRBD2. The CDR3 runs to 16 residues. J was trimmed by 4 bases and V by 5 bases; bases with no gene match: 10. Germline loops: CDR1 SGHTA, CDR2 FQGNSA. The CDR3 DNA reads TGTGCCAGCAGCCAGTCCTTAGCGGGGAGAAAAAACATTCAGTACTTC. Amino acid sequence: CASSQSLAGRKNIQYF. Full variable domain (remainder filled in from reference TRBV7-2 and TRBJ2-4): GAGVSQSPSNKVTEKGKDVELRCDPISGHTALYWYRQSLGQGLEFLIYFQGNSAPDKSGLPSDRFSAERTGGSVSTLTIQRTQQEDSAVYLCASSQSLAGRKNIQYFGAGTRLSVL.

The CDR3, as DNA: TGCAGTGCCCCCTCAGAGCTGGACGAGCAGTACTTC. It codes for CSAPSELDEQYF. The chain couples TRBV20-1 to TRBJ2-7; D ambiguous. The V and J ends lost 6 bases and 5 bases respectively, with 14 bases between them. CDR1 is DFQATT and CDR2 is SNEGSKA in the germline V gene (reference sequence). This CDR3 has 12 amino acids.

The rearrangement joins TRBV12-3 or TRBV12-4 to TRBJ2-2, with 7 bases matching TRBD2. The CDR3 is 15 amino acids. Unmatched junction bases numbered 3, after V lost 3 bases and J lost 2 bases. CDR3 nucleotides: TGTGCCAGCAGTTTCCTAGCGGATAACACCGGGGAGCTGTTTTTT. It is translated as CASSFLADNTGELFF.

The V gene is TRBV10-3, the J gene TRBJ2-1; no clear D. The V gene's germline CDR1 is ENHRY and CDR2 SYGVKD. The germline V and J ends were trimmed by 0 bases and 7 bases, with 10 bases remaining between them. The CDR3 consists of 14 residues. DNA of the CDR3: TGTGCCATCAGTGAGTCGGAGCGCCTGAATGAGCAGTTCTTC. Protein: CAISESERLNEQFF.

This rearrangement joins TRBV9 to TRBJ2-1; tentative D call: TRBD1 (5 bases). Germline V lookup: CDR1 SGDLS, CDR2 YYNGEE. With 0 bases removed from V and 0 bases from J, the gap between germline ends came to 7 bases. CDR3 length: 15 amino acids. In DNA form, the CDR3 reads TGTGCCAGCAGCGTAGGACAGAACTCCTACAATGAGCAGTTCTTC. Translated: CASSVGQNSYNEQFF.

The DNA of the CDR3 is TGTGCCAGCAGTTTAAACAGGGTCTATGGCTACACCTTC. It yields the protein CASSLNRVYGYTF. The J gene is TRBJ1-2, the V gene TRBV12-3 or TRBV12-4, with D tentatively TRBD1 (6 bases). V lost 2 bases and J lost 4, with 8 bases in between. There are 13 residues in the CDR3.

CDR3 sequence reads: CASSFTGGGGKEQFF. CDR3 in DNA: TGTGCCAGCAGCTTTACGGGCGGGGGAGGCAAGGAGCAGTTCTTC. This sequence joins TRBV7-2 and TRBJ2-1, with TRBD2 identical over 7 bases. Per germline, CDR1 SGHTA and CDR2 FQGNSA. CDR3 size: 15 residues. V trimming: 3 bases; J trimming: 10 bases; junction bases outside the gene matches: 12.

V and J are TRBV5-1 and TRBJ2-3; D tentatively reads TRBD1 or TRBD2 (5 bases each). Germline V lookup: CDR1 SGHRS, CDR2 YFSETQ. The length of the CDR3 is 15 residues. The V gene lost 2 bases and the J gene lost 5 bases, with 15 bases spanning the gap. The CDR3 DNA reads TGCGCCAGCAGCTTAGGAACCGGGGCCGGAGATACGCAGTATTTT. Translating gives CASSLGTGAGDTQYF.

The chain has TRBV5-1 and TRBJ2-4; D is perhaps TRBD1 (5 bases). Germline CDR1 and CDR2: SGHRS and YFSETQ. This CDR3 is built from 14 residues. V was cut by 9 bases and J by 4 bases, with 17 bases left in between. The CDR3 region has the DNA TGCGCCAACCAGTACCGTAACAGGAAAAACATTCAGTACTTC. The encoded protein is CANQYRNRKNIQYF.